This T cell receptor (beta chain) was sequenced for a study of cytomegalovirus exposure and HLA in healthy donors. Across the study: The 95 to 150 validation repertoires, a later analysis reported, used the same platform as the 666 first-cohort repertoires.

TCRdb's copy holds only in-frame clones and misses some; the assay was immunoSEQ multiplex PCR. The sample consists of 150,000 to 250,000 clones, roughly 81% of them appearing once. This CDR3 contains 17 residues. Germline CDR1 reads LNHDA; CDR2 reads SQIVND (reference sequence). The ends lost 6 bases at V and 2 bases at J; junction bases unmatched: 9. Notes on the study in general: The study put roughly 160 TCR beta chains on its list as cytomegalovirus-associated.

Of note for this clone: What it binds is not known.

Donors were drawn from the approximately 120-subject validation cohort, separate from the roughly 700-subject first cohort. Sequencing used PBMCs. V usage is TRBV19 and J usage is TRBJ2-3; 12 nucleotides match TRBD2. The receptor was isolated from a woman aged 25-40 years in good health and CMV-seronegative. In DNA form, the CDR3 reads TGTGCCAGTAGAACTAGCGGGAGGTTCTACCTCACAGATACGCAGTATTTT. Its protein is CASRTSGRFYLTDTQYF.